Following are 29 T cell receptor beta chains from one sample sequenced in a study of cytomegalovirus exposure and HLA in healthy donors. With 60 Vbeta and 13 Jbeta primers, the PCR was carried out. Data came from immunoSEQ multiplex PCR; TCRdb stores just in-frame clones and leaves some out. The data hold over 100,000 clones, with about 74% observed a single time. Sequenced sample: PBMCs. The source is a male donor in good health and CMV-seronegative.

In its sample, this clone was seen once. V gene TRBV5-1 combines with J gene TRBJ2-3; 11 bases match TRBD1. The V gene end was trimmed by 5 bases and the J gene end by 6 bases; junction bases not matched to a gene: 8. The V gene's germline CDR1 is SGHRS and CDR2 YFSETQ. The CDR3 extends over 15 amino acids. The DNA for the CDR3 is TGCGCCAGCAGAACTGGGACAGGGGGTGGCGATACGCAGTATTTT. It specifies CASRTGTGGGDTQYF.

This chain links TRBV15 with TRBJ2-1; 8 positions agree with TRBD2. The germline V gene has CDR1 LNHNV and CDR2 YYDKDF (reference sequence). With 3 bases clipped from V and 3 bases from J, the junction kept 4 bases outside the gene matches. This CDR3 region has 15 residues. CDR3 bases: TGTGCCACCAGCAGCGAGCGGGGGATCTACAATGAGCAGTTCTTC. Residues: CATSSERGIYNEQFF.

This clone was found a few times. The gene calls are TRBV10-3 and TRBJ2-2; TRBD2 matches at 14 bases. J lost 7 bases, V lost 6 bases, and 7 bases had no gene match. Germline CDR1 is ENHRY and CDR2 is SYGVKD. The CDR3 is 16 amino acids. The DNA for the CDR3 is TGTGCCATCAGGACTAGCGGGGGGGGCAACGACGGGGAGCTGTTTTTT. It translates to CAIRTSGGGNDGELFF.

The chain has TRBV28 and TRBJ1-1, with D maybe TRBD1 (6 bases). V lost 5 bases to trimming and J lost 1 base, with 11 bases between them. The CDR3 is made up of 14 amino acids. The germline CDR1 and CDR2 sequences are MDHEN and SYDVKM. The CDR3 loop is CASSLGGGNTEAFF. The CDR3 coding sequence is TGTGCCAGCAGTCTAGGGGGTGGGAACACTGAAGCTTTCTTT.

The gene calls are TRBV28 and TRBJ2-5, with D perhaps TRBD2 (5 bases). V lost 3 bases to trimming and J lost 4 bases, with 9 bases between them. Per the germline V gene, CDR1 is MDHEN and CDR2 is SYDVKM. The CDR3 contains 13 residues. CDR3 sequence: CASSLLGRETQYF. The DNA for the CDR3 is TGTGCCAGCAGTTTGTTGGGGAGAGAGACCCAGTACTTC. Variable domain in full (rest from reference TRBV28 and TRBJ2-5): DVKVTQSSRYLVKRTGEKVFLECVQDMDHENMFWYRQDPGLGLRLIYFSYDVKMKEKGDIPEGYSVSREKKERFSLILESASTNQTSMYLCASSLLGRETQYFGPGTRLLVL.

This rearrangement joins TRBV27 to TRBJ1-1; no firm D call. The CDR3 is 15 residues long. Trimming pared 2 bases from V and 0 bases from J, leaving 10 bases between. CDR1 is MNHEY, CDR2 SMNVEV, per germline (reference sequence). DNA of the CDR3: TGTGCCAGCAGTTTAGGTTATCCGGTGAACACTGAAGCTTTCTTT. Translating gives CASSLGYPVNTEAFF.

This clone is a singleton in its sample. This chain links TRBV7-8 with TRBJ2-7, with a weak D call TRBD1 (6 bases). Germline assignment: CDR1 SGHVS and CDR2 FQNEAQ. Between the trimmed V and J ends, which lost 6 bases and 1 base, there was a span of 10 bases. The CDR3 is 13 amino acids. CDR3 nucleotides: TGTGCCAGCAGTAAAGGACAGTCCTACGAGCAGTACTTC. It specifies CASSKGQSYEQYF.

The V call is TRBV6-4, the J call TRBJ2-7, with 9 bases identical to TRBD1. Per germline, CDR1 MRHNA and CDR2 SNTAGT. V dropped 4 bases and J dropped 5; count of bases not matched to a gene: 6. This CDR3 contains 14 residues. The CDR3 nucleotides are TGTGCCAGCAGTGTCGACAGGGGGAGCAACGAGCAGTACTTC. This sequence encodes CASSVDRGSNEQYF.

V is TRBV6-6 and J is TRBJ2-2, with D tentatively TRBD2 (6 bases). This CDR3 is 16 amino acids long. Looked up from germline, CDR1 is MNHNY and CDR2 is SVGAGI (reference sequence). The V end was cut by 1 base, the J end by 6 bases, with 15 bases between. DNA for the CDR3: TGTGCCAGCAGTTACTTGGGCAGGGAGGCGCCCGGGGAGCTGTTTTTT. Protein product: CASSYLGREAPGELFF.

This clone showed up just a few times. The chain links TRBV10-3 to TRBJ1-2, with D perhaps TRBD1 (6 bases). The V gene lost 3 bases and the J gene lost 0 bases, with 17 bases spanning the gap. This CDR3 region has 17 residues. Germline values: CDR1 ENHRY, CDR2 SYGVKD. This CDR3 is CAISDPVDRPSNYGYTF. CDR3 in DNA: TGTGCCATCAGTGATCCGGTGGACAGACCCTCTAACTATGGCTACACCTTC.

V is TRBV5-1 and J is TRBJ1-3, with D possibly being TRBD1 (5 bases). Trimming removed 5 bases at V and 1 base at J, with 10 bases between. The CDR3 sequence is 14 residues long. Germline-derived CDR1 and CDR2 are SGHRS and YFSETQ. CDR3 in amino acids: CASSTGSSGNTIYF. The CDR3 nucleotides read TGCGCCAGCAGTACAGGATCATCTGGAAACACCATATATTTT.

V and J are TRBV11-2 and TRBJ2-2; the D gene is possibly TRBD2 (6 bases). Trimming left V 2 bases short and J 2 bases short, with 9 bases between. CDR3 length: 15 amino acids. CDR1 SGHAT and CDR2 FQNNGV come from the germline V gene. CDR3 in DNA: TGTGCCAGCAGCTTAAAGCGGGCCAACACCGGGGAGCTGTTTTTT. It is translated as CASSLKRANTGELFF.

The chain uses TRBV28 and TRBJ1-2; maybe TRBD1 (6 bases). This CDR3 region has 13 residues. The germline gives CDR1 MDHEN, CDR2 SYDVKM. Trimming removed 2 bases at V and 8 bases at J, with 12 bases between. The CDR3 DNA is TGTGCCAGCAGTTTACCAGGGACAATCGGCTACACCTTC. It yields the protein CASSLPGTIGYTF.

The chain carries TRBV11-2 and TRBJ2-7; TRBD2 might be the D (6 bases). Trimming cost V 1 base and J 5 bases, with 18 bases left between them. The CDR3 totals 16 residues. Per germline, CDR1 SGHAT and CDR2 FQNNGV. CDR3 in DNA: TGTGCCAGCAGCTTAGCCGGCGGGGTGGGTGGGAACGAGCAGTACTTC. This codes for CASSLAGGVGGNEQYF.

The V call is TRBV7-2, the J call TRBJ2-7, with TRBD1 matching 8 bases. Germline-derived CDR1 and CDR2 are SGHTA and FQGNSA. The ends lost 3 bases at V and 6 bases at J; junction bases unmatched: 4. CDR3 length: 13 amino acids. The CDR3 nucleotides read TGTGCCAGCAGCTTGCGGACAGGGACCGAGCAGTACTTC. Amino acid sequence: CASSLRTGTEQYF. Supplemented by reference TRBV7-2 and TRBJ2-7, the full variable domain reads GAGVSQSPSNKVTEKGKDVELRCDPISGHTALYWYRQSLGQGLEFLIYFQGNSAPDKSGLPSDRFSAERTGGSVSTLTIQRTQQEDSAVYLCASSLRTGTEQYFGPGTRLTVT.

The rearrangement uses TRBV6-6 and TRBJ2-7, with D possibly being TRBD2 (5 bases). The V gene's germline CDR1 is MNHNY and CDR2 SVGAGI (reference sequence). The CDR3 spans 15 residues. The germline V and J ends were trimmed by 2 bases and 3 bases, with 14 bases remaining between them. The CDR3 is CASSYAGVTNYEQYF. CDR3 DNA: TGTGCCAGCAGTTACGCCGGGGTCACTAACTACGAGCAGTACTTC.

This clone has only one observation. The chain recombines TRBV28 with TRBJ1-4; D is perhaps TRBD1 (5 bases). V lost 1 base to trimming and J lost 7 bases, with 16 bases between them. The CDR3 has 16 residues. CDR1 MDHEN and CDR2 SYDVKM come from the germline V gene. The CDR3 nucleotides are TGTGCCAGCAGTTTATTCCTTCGGCAGGGAAGTGAAAAACTGTTTTTT. This sequence encodes CASSLFLRQGSEKLFF.

This chain links TRBV4-2 with TRBJ2-1; TRBD2 aligns across 12 bases. Germline loops: CDR1 LGHNA, CDR2 YNFKEQ. The CDR3 spans 17 residues. V lost 4 bases to trimming and J lost 1 base; unmatched junction nucleotides: 5. Here the CDR3 reads CASSLSSGRGSYNEQFF. The DNA for the CDR3 is TGTGCCAGCAGCCTATCTAGCGGGAGGGGGTCCTACAATGAGCAGTTCTTC.

This clone was observed once. This sequence joins TRBV6-6 and TRBJ1-1; D call uncertain. This CDR3 contains 14 residues. Germline CDR1 MNHNY, CDR2 SVGAGI (reference sequence). V was cut by 6 bases and J by 0 bases, with 11 bases left in between. CDR3 amino acids: CASSRENLNTEAFF. The CDR3 nucleotides read TGTGCCAGCAGCCGGGAGAACTTGAACACTGAAGCTTTCTTT.

V is TRBV11-3 and J is TRBJ2-1; D may be TRBD2 (6 bases). CDR3 length: 14 residues. Trimming stripped 5 bases from V and 7 bases from J, with 15 bases between. Germline V gene sequence: CDR1 SGHNT, CDR2 YENEEA. The CDR3 is CASSRGVGPNEQFF. The CDR3 DNA sequence: TGTGCCAGCAGCCGCGGGGTAGGCCCTAATGAGCAGTTCTTC. Using reference TRBV11-3 and TRBJ2-1 for the parts outside the CDR3, the full variable domain is EAGVVQSPRYKIIEKKQPVAFWCNPISGHNTLYWYLQNLGQGPELLIRYENEEAVDDSQLPKDRFSAERLKGVDSTLKIQPAELGDSAVYLCASSRGVGPNEQFFGPGTRLTVL.

V usage is TRBV9 and J usage is TRBJ1-3, with unresolved D. Trimming shortened V by 0 bases and J by 2 bases, and 12 bases separated the two germline ends. The CDR3 consists of 16 residues. The germline gives CDR1 SGDLS, CDR2 YYNGEE. The CDR3 sequence: CASSVGRGVPGNTIYF. The CDR3 DNA reads as TGTGCCAGCAGCGTAGGTAGAGGAGTCCCTGGAAACACCATATATTTT.

The gene calls are TRBV5-1 and TRBJ1-4; D uncertain. V was trimmed by 4 bases and J by 2 bases, leaving 12 bases between them. The germline CDR1 and CDR2 sequences are SGHRS and YFSETQ. The CDR3 contains 15 residues. CDR3 residues: CASSPGVLTNEKLFF. CDR3 nucleotides: TGCGCCAGCAGCCCTGGAGTCCTGACTAATGAAAAACTGTTTTTT. The entire variable domain, with the rest obtained from reference TRBV5-1 and TRBJ1-4, is as follows: KAGVTQTPRYLIKTRGQQVTLSCSPISGHRSVSWYQQTPGQGLQFLFEYFSETQRNKGNFPGRFSGRQFSNSRSEMNVSTLELGDSALYLCASSPGVLTNEKLFFGSGTQLSVL.

The rearrangement joins TRBV7-6 to TRBJ2-7, with 13 bases fitting TRBD2. Germline V gene data show CDR1 as SGHVS and CDR2 as FNYEAQ. V trimming: 6 bases; J trimming: 6 bases; junction bases outside the gene matches: 11. This CDR3 has 16 residues. The CDR3, as DNA: TGTGCCAGCAGTCCCCTGACTAGCGGGGGGAGTAGCGAGCAGTACTTC. Its protein product is CASSPLTSGGSSEQYF.

The rearrangement joins TRBV7-9 to TRBJ2-5; D gene unclear. CDR1 is SEHNR, CDR2 FQNEAQ, per germline (reference sequence). This CDR3 region has 11 residues. V was trimmed by 6 bases and J by 4 bases, leaving 6 bases between them. CDR3 nucleotides: TGTGCCAGCAGGTATAGAGAGACCCAGTACTTC. Translation: CASRYRETQYF.

This clone was observed a few times. The chain couples TRBV28 to TRBJ1-3; maybe TRBD1 (5 bases). The germline V gene has CDR1 MDHEN and CDR2 SYDVKM. Trimming left V 6 bases short and J 2 bases short, with 14 bases between. The CDR3 is 15 amino acids. CDR3 nucleotide sequence: TGTGCCAGCAGCCGCAGGGTGGTCGCTGGAAACACCATATATTTT. It codes for CASSRRVVAGNTIYF.

This rearrangement joins TRBV28 to TRBJ2-3; weak D call: TRBD2 (5 bases). CDR1 and CDR2 (germline): MDHEN, SYDVKM. V dropped 4 bases and J dropped 5 bases, with 16 bases sitting between them. This CDR3 region has 15 residues. The CDR3 spells CASSSLGSSKDTQYF. The CDR3 DNA reads as TGTGCCAGCAGTTCATTGGGGAGCTCGAAAGATACGCAGTATTTT.

CDR3 region: CASSSRDRGNGYTF. CDR3 nucleotides: TGTGCCAGCAGCTCCCGGGACCGGGGGAATGGCTACACCTTC. V usage is TRBV7-8 and J usage is TRBJ1-2, with D possibly being TRBD1 (5 bases). The CDR3 runs to 14 residues. Germline values: CDR1 SGHVS, CDR2 FQNEAQ. V lost 4 bases and J lost 6, with 15 bases in between.

As DNA, the CDR3 is TGTGCCAGCAGCTTGGGACACCAAAACTATGGCTACACCTTC. This encodes CASSLGHQNYGYTF. The V call is TRBV5-4, the J call TRBJ1-2; D remains ambiguous. CDR1 is SGHNT and CDR2 is YYREEE in the germline V gene (reference sequence). Deletions cut 0 bases from V and 2 bases from J, with 8 bases between. The CDR3 sequence is 14 residues long.

This chain joins TRBV6-6 and TRBJ2-7; 7 positions agree with TRBD1. Losses at the gene ends were 6 bases for V and 4 bases for J; bases not matched to a gene: 9. The CDR3 loop spans 14 amino acids. Germline V gene lookup returns CDR1 MNHNY and CDR2 SVGAGI (reference sequence). CDR3 nucleotide sequence: TGTGCCAGCAGCTACGACAGGGTATCGTACGAGCAGTACTTC. Protein sequence: CASSYDRVSYEQYF.